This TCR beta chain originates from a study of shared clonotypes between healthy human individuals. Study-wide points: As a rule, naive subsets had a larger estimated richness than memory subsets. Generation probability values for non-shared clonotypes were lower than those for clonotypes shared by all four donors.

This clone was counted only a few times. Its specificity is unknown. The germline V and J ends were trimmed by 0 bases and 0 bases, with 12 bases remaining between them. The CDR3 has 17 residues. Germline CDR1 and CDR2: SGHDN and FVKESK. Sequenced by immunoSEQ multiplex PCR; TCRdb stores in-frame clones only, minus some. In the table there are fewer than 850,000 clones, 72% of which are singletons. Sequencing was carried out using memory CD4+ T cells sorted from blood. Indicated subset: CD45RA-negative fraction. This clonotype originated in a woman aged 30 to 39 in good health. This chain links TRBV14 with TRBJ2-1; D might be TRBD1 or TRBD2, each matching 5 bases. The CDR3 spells CASSQDLGRSSYNEQFF. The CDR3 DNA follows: TGTGCCAGCAGCCAAGATTTGGGACGGAGCTCCTACAATGAGCAGTTCTTC. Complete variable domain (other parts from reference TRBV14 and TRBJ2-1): EAGVTQFPSHSVIEKGQTVTLRCDPISGHDNLYWYRRVMGKEIKFLLHFVKESKQDESGMPNNRFLAERTGGTYSTLKVQPAELEDSGVYFCASSQDLGRSSYNEQFFGPGTRLTVL.